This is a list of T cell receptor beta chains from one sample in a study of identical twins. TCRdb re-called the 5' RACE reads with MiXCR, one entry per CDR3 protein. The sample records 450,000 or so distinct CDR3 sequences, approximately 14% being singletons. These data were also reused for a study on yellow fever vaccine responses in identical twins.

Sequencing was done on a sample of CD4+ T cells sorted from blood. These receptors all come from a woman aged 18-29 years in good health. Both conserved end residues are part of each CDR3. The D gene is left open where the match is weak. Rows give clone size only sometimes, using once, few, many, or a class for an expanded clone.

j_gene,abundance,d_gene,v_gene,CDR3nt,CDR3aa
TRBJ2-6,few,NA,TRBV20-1,TGCAGTGCTTCCCCTTTTTCTGGGGCCAACGTCCTGACTTTC,CSASPFSGANVLTF
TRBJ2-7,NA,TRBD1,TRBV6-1,TGTGCCAGCACCCAGCGAGGACAGGGGGCGAGGGAGCAGTACTTC,CASTQRGQGAREQYF
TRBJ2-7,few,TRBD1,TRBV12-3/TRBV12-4,TGTGCCAGCAGTTTATCAGGGACAGGGAATTTAGGGCAGTACTTC,CASSLSGTGNLGQYF
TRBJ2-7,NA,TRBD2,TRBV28,TGTGCCAGCAGACCAACCCTTCTTTTAGCGGGAGTGAAAGTAGGCGAGCAGTACTTC,CASRPTLLLAGVKVGEQYF
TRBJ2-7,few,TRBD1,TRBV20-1,TGCAGTGCTCGTTTCCGGGACAGGCCCTACGAGCAGTACTTC,CSARFRDRPYEQYF
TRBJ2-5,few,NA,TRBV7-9,TGTGCCAGCAGCTTAGGGGTAAACCCAGAGACCCAGTACTTC,CASSLGVNPETQYF
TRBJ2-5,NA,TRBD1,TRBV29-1,TGCAGCGAGGGACAGGGCCCTCAAGAGACCCAGTACTTC,CSEGQGPQETQYF
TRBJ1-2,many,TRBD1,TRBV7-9,TGTGCCAGCAGCTCGGGACAGGCCGGCTACACCTTC,CASSSGQAGYTF
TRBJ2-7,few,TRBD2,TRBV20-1,TGCAGTGCTAAGGGACTACTCTACGAGCAGTACTTC,CSAKGLLYEQYF
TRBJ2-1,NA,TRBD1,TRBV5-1,TGCGCCAGCAGCTTTCCGTCCCGGGTGACAGGGGGCGGCTACAATGAGCAGTTCTTC,CASSFPSRVTGGGYNEQFF
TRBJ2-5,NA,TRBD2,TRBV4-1,TGCGCCAGCAGCCAAATTTCCATCGTGGGAGGGCCTGGGGAGACCCAGTACTTC,CASSQISIVGGPGETQYF
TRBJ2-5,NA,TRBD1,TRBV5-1,TGCGCCAGCGGCGCCCGACAGGGTCAAGAGACCCAGTACTTC,CASGARQGQETQYF
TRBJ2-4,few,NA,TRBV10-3,TGTGCCACGACTGATGGGCAGGCAGTAGCCAAAAACATTCAGTACTTC,CATTDGQAVAKNIQYF
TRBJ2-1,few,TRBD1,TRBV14,TGTGCCAGCAGCCAAGATCGGGACAGGGGTTACAATGAGCAGTTCTTC,CASSQDRDRGYNEQFF
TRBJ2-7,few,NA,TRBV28,TGTGCCAGCAGTTTAAAGTTGGCAGCCCCCTACGAGCAGTACTTC,CASSLKLAAPYEQYF
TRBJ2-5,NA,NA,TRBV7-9,TGTGCCAGCAGCCCCGAGACTCGAGGACCAGTCCAAGAGACCCAGTACTTC,CASSPETRGPVQETQYF